This TCR beta chain derives from a study of cytomegalovirus exposure and HLA in healthy donors. This PCR relied on a set of 60 Vbeta primers and 13 Jbeta primers. Methods used by the authors: Roughly 9.9 million shared chains were among the roughly 78 million unique TCR beta chains that a later analysis counted. Assay used: immunoSEQ multiplex PCR; TCRdb lists only in-frame clones, some missing. The D gene and trimming were derived from the DNA, and the V and J assignments and clone size from that table. The sample has 150,000 to 200,000 clones, roughly 80% seen once. J lost 6 bases, V lost 6 bases, and 3 bases had no gene match. Germline assignment: CDR1 SQVTM and CDR2 ANQGSEA. The CDR3 is made up of 11 amino acids. Study-wide results and caveats: Sequencing artifact likely explains a cluster of highly shared sequence variants. Among immune exposure information, only CMV serostatus was available.

On this clone itself: Its antigen is unknown.

Sequenced material: PBMCs. The receptor was isolated from a woman aged 18-29 years in good health and CMV-seronegative. V gene TRBV29-1 combines with J gene TRBJ1-1; 8 positions agree with TRBD1. The CDR3 sequence: CSVETGAEAFF. The CDR3 nucleotides read TGCAGCGTGGAGACAGGGGCTGAAGCTTTCTTT.